Following are 27 T cell receptor beta chains from one sample sequenced in a study of OX40 agonist ivuxolimab in advanced cancers. Assay: immunoSEQ multiplex PCR; the TCRdb copy retains only in-frame clones and omits some. The table includes fewer than 65,000 clones, roughly 89% detected once. This specimen was CD4+ or CD8+ T cells sorted from blood, taken in a trial of the OX40 agonist ivuxolimab. The receptor source for this set is an adult with an advanced solid tumor such as melanoma, head and neck, liver or kidney cancer.

This sequence joins TRBV19 and TRBJ2-3; 7 nucleotides agree with TRBD1. Looked up from germline, CDR1 is LNHDA and CDR2 is SQIVND (reference sequence). Losses at the gene ends were 6 bases for V and 0 bases for J; bases not matched to a gene: 3. The CDR3 covers 14 residues. DNA for the CDR3: TGTGCCAGTAGCTACAGGGGTAGCACAGATACGCAGTATTTT. This encodes CASSYRGSTDTQYF.

The chain recombines TRBV10-2 with TRBJ2-1, with a tentative D call TRBD1 (5 bases). Germline V CDR1 and CDR2: WSHSY, SAAADI. V was shortened by 6 bases and J by 9 bases, with 18 bases between the two germline ends. The CDR3 spans 14 residues. CDR3 sequence reads: CASRRTQGGGEQFF. CDR3 nucleotides: TGCGCCAGCAGGAGGACCCAGGGTGGTGGTGAGCAGTTCTTC.

The chain links TRBV4-1 to TRBJ2-7; 7 bases match TRBD1. Germline V gives CDR1 MGHRA, CDR2 YSYEKL. This CDR3 contains 15 residues. V gave up 1 base and J gave up 2 bases; unmatched junction bases: 5. In DNA, the CDR3 is TGCGCCAGCAGCCAAGTGGACAGGTCGCCCTACGAGCAGTACTTC. Amino acids: CASSQVDRSPYEQYF.

The rearrangement uses TRBV19 and TRBJ2-7; no clear D gene. This CDR3 comprises 14 residues. V dropped 10 bases and J dropped 3 bases, with 19 bases sitting between them. Germline V gene data show CDR1 as LNHDA and CDR2 as SQIVND (reference sequence). CDR3 in amino acids: CAKHPICTDYEQYF. CDR3 in DNA: TGTGCCAAACATCCAATTTGTACAGACTACGAGCAGTACTTC.

This clone appeared once. This chain links TRBV2 with TRBJ2-7; 8 bases are a match to TRBD2. Trimming removed 8 bases from V and 7 bases from J; junction bases left unmatched: 7. From germline, CDR1 is SNHLY and CDR2 FYNNEI. The CDR3 contains 12 residues. Written as DNA, the CDR3 is TGTGCCAGCTCCGGGGGGGCTAGGGAGCAGTACTTC. It specifies CASSGGAREQYF.

The chain combines TRBV7-3 with TRBJ2-6, with D unresolved. V shed 4 bases and J shed 1 base, with 8 bases lying between them. CDR1 and CDR2 (germline): SGHTA, FQGTGA. CDR3 size: 15 residues. CDR3 bases: TGTGCCAGCAGCTCGTCCCTGTCTGGGGCCAACGTCCTGACTTTC. Amino acid sequence: CASSSSLSGANVLTF.

This clone was seen more than once but under ten times. The chain links TRBV27 to TRBJ1-2; 7 nucleotides align to TRBD1. This CDR3 region has 14 residues. The trim removed 5 bases at V and 4 bases at J, leaving 7 bases unmatched. Germline V lookup: CDR1 MNHEY, CDR2 SMNVEV (reference sequence). Here the CDR3 reads CASSKNRGTYGYTF. The CDR3, as DNA: TGTGCCAGCAGTAAAAACAGGGGAACCTATGGCTACACCTTC.

The rearrangement uses TRBV10-3 and TRBJ2-3, with 15 positions matching TRBD2. V shed 2 bases and J 4 bases; nucleotides not matched to a gene: 4. This CDR3 has 17 amino acids. Germline lookup yields CDR1 ENHRY and CDR2 SYGVKD. This CDR3 reads CAISERGLAGGADTQYF. The CDR3 nucleotides are TGTGCCATCAGTGAGCGGGGACTAGCGGGAGGTGCAGATACGCAGTATTTT.

This clone was detected only a few times. The rearrangement joins TRBV7-2 to TRBJ1-2; D gene unclear. Germline V gives CDR1 SGHTA, CDR2 FQGNSA. V shed 7 bases and J shed 8 bases, with 17 bases lying between them. This CDR3 has 13 residues. The CDR3 DNA sequence: TGTGCCAGCACCCTCCCTAGAGGGAAGGGCTACACCTTC. Its protein product is CASTLPRGKGYTF.

CDR3 nucleotide sequence: TGTGCCAGCAGTGAGGGGGCAGGGAGCACAGATACGCAGTATTTT. It codes for CASSEGAGSTDTQYF. The chain couples TRBV6-1 to TRBJ2-3, with a possible D match to TRBD1 (6 bases). Germline V gives CDR1 MNHNS, CDR2 SASEGT. This CDR3 comprises 15 residues. Trimming took 3 bases from V and 0 from J, leaving 10 bases between them.

The chain uses TRBV28 and TRBJ2-7, with 10 bases fitting TRBD1. V lost 6 bases to trimming and J lost 5 bases; unmatched junction nucleotides: 7. The germline V gene has CDR1 MDHEN and CDR2 SYDVKM. The CDR3 runs 14 residues. The CDR3 loop is CASSTGTGVHEQYF. In DNA, the CDR3 is TGTGCCAGCAGCACCGGGACAGGGGTACACGAGCAGTACTTC.

This clone was seen a handful of times. CDR3 in amino acids: CASSLVGGNEQYF. CDR3 sequence (DNA): TGTGCCAGCAGCTTAGTCGGGGGAAACGAGCAGTACTTC. The V and J genes are TRBV7-9 and TRBJ2-7; D is perhaps TRBD2 (6 bases). This CDR3 is built from 13 residues. Trimming stripped 1 base from V and 5 bases from J, with 9 bases between. CDR1 SEHNR and CDR2 FQNEAQ come from the germline V gene (reference sequence).

The V gene is TRBV7-8, the J gene TRBJ1-1; 7 bases map to TRBD1. The germline gives CDR1 SGHVS, CDR2 FQNEAQ. Trimming took 6 bases from V and 3 from J; bases not matched to a gene: 7. This CDR3 has 14 amino acids. CDR3 amino acids: CASSRVQGDTEAFF. CDR3 sequence (DNA): TGTGCCAGCAGTCGCGTCCAGGGGGACACTGAAGCTTTCTTT. The full variable domain, rest sourced from reference TRBV7-8 and TRBJ1-1, is GAGVSQSPRYKVAKRGQDVALRCDPISGHVSLFWYQQALGQGPEFLTYFQNEAQLDKSGLPSDRFFAERPEGSVSTLKIQRTQQEDSAVYLCASSRVQGDTEAFFGQGTRLTVV.

The V call is TRBV27, the J call TRBJ2-7, with D uncertain. The germline V gene encodes CDR1 MNHEY and CDR2 SMNVEV (reference sequence). V dropped 6 bases and J dropped 4 bases, with 19 bases sitting between them. This CDR3 comprises 15 residues. CDR3 amino acids: CASSLALGRGYEQYF. CDR3 in DNA: TGTGCCAGCAGCCTGGCCCTCGGCAGAGGTTACGAGCAGTACTTC.

This rearrangement joins TRBV18 to TRBJ2-5, with 12 bases aligning to TRBD2. This CDR3 is 17 amino acids long. Germline V gene lookup returns CDR1 KGHSH and CDR2 LQKENI. V was pared by 1 base and J by 0 bases, with 3 bases of the junction left unmatched. The CDR3 sequence is CASSPRLAGGNQETQYF. CDR3 bases: TGTGCCAGCTCACCACGGCTAGCGGGAGGGAACCAAGAGACCCAGTACTTC.

V is TRBV7-9 and J is TRBJ1-5; the D is unclear. V shed 3 bases and J shed 9 bases, with 9 bases lying between them. Germline loops: CDR1 SEHNR, CDR2 FQNEAQ (reference sequence). CDR3 size: 12 residues. CDR3 DNA sequence: TGTGCCAGCAGCTTCGTTTACGGGCCCCAGCATTTT. Amino acids: CASSFVYGPQHF.

On this clone itself: One end of the junction fails to match germline, which may point to a read error. V is TRBV18 and J is TRBJ2-5; weak D call: TRBD1 (6 bases). The germline gives CDR1 KGHSH, CDR2 LQKENI. There are 12 residues in the CDR3. CDR3 bases: TGTGCCAGCTCACCAAACGAGGGGACACCCAACTTC. Translation gives CASSPNEGTPNF.

This rearrangement joins TRBV5-8 to TRBJ2-7; 8 positions match TRBD2. Germline lookup yields CDR1 SGHTS and CDR2 YDEGEE. This CDR3 region has 12 residues. The V gene end was trimmed by 4 bases and the J gene end by 6 bases; junction bases not matched to a gene: 3. The CDR3 DNA reads as TGTGCCAGCAGCGCGGGGGGCTTCGAGCAGTACTTC. It specifies CASSAGGFEQYF. Full variable domain (missing parts from reference TRBV5-8 and TRBJ2-7): EAGVTQSPTHLIKTRGQQATLRCSPISGHTSVYWYQQALGLGLQFLLWYDEGEERNRGNFPPRFSGRQFPNYSSELNVNALELEDSALYLCASSAGGFEQYFGPGTRLTVT.

CDR3 protein: CASRDTGLGQPQHF. The CDR3 DNA follows: TGTGCCAGCAGGGATACAGGGTTGGGTCAGCCCCAGCATTTT. The V call is TRBV6-1, the J call TRBJ1-5, with a tentative D call TRBD1 (6 bases). V lost 6 bases, J lost 6 bases, and 15 bases lay in between. The CDR3 has 14 residues. Germline CDR1 is MNHNS and CDR2 is SASEGT.

The chain couples TRBV12-5 to TRBJ1-2, with 8 bases aligning to TRBD1. This CDR3 spans 14 amino acids. The V gene's germline CDR1 is LGHNT and CDR2 FRNRAP. The J segment lost 6 bases and the V segment lost 2 bases, leaving 5 bases of the junction unmatched. This chain's CDR3 is CASGLQGQGHGYTF. In nucleotides, the CDR3 is TGTGCTAGTGGTTTGCAAGGACAGGGCCATGGCTACACCTTC. The full variable domain, with the rest looked up from reference TRBV12-5 and TRBJ1-2, is DARVTQTPRHKVTEMGQEVTMRCQPILGHNTVFWYRQTMMQGLELLAYFRNRAPLDDSGMPKDRFSAEMPDATLATLKIQPSEPRDSAVYFCASGLQGQGHGYTFGSGTRLTVV.

The chain has TRBV27 and TRBJ1-4; D is ambiguous. Germline lookup yields CDR1 MNHEY and CDR2 SMNVEV (reference sequence). V gave up 4 bases and J gave up 1 base, with 10 bases separating them. This CDR3 is 15 amino acids long. The chain's CDR3 is CASSSTSGTNEKLFF. The CDR3, as DNA: TGTGCCAGCAGTTCCACTAGTGGAACTAATGAAAAACTGTTTTTT.

The V call is TRBV5-8, the J call TRBJ2-1, with D maybe TRBD1 (6 bases). V was trimmed by 0 bases and J by 6 bases, leaving 13 bases between them. This CDR3 has 15 amino acids. CDR1 and CDR2 (germline): SGHTS, YDEGEE. The CDR3 protein is CASSLERAGANEQFF. Here the CDR3 DNA reads TGTGCCAGCAGCTTGGAAAGGGCAGGGGCCAATGAGCAGTTCTTC. Based on the CDR3 plus reference TRBV5-8 and TRBJ2-1, the full variable domain is EAGVTQSPTHLIKTRGQQATLRCSPISGHTSVYWYQQALGLGLQFLLWYDEGEERNRGNFPPRFSGRQFPNYSSELNVNALELEDSALYLCASSLERAGANEQFFGPGTRLTVL.

This clone was picked up one time. This sequence joins TRBV11-2 and TRBJ1-3; D gene unclear. V lost 10 bases to trimming and J lost 2 bases, with 12 bases between them. From germline, CDR1 is SGHAT and CDR2 FQNNGV. The CDR3 covers 13 residues. The CDR3 region is CATAAGTGNTIYF. As DNA, the CDR3 is TGTGCCACCGCCGCGGGGACTGGAAACACCATATATTTT.

V gene TRBV29-1 combines with J gene TRBJ1-2; 9 bases map to TRBD1. Germline trimming cut 7 bases from V and 7 bases from J; bases unmatched to any gene: 7. CDR3 size: 12 residues. CDR1 SQVTM and CDR2 ANQGSEA come from the germline V gene. CDR3 loop: CSALQGASGYTF. DNA for the CDR3: TGCAGCGCATTACAGGGGGCCAGTGGCTACACCTTC.

The chain is built from TRBV4-1 and TRBJ2-5; 8 bases match TRBD2. V was clipped by 1 base and J by 6 bases; unmatched bases: 7. Germline V gene sequence: CDR1 MGHRA, CDR2 YSYEKL. The CDR3 extends over 15 amino acids. CDR3 bases: TGCGCCAGCAGCCAAGCTCTAGCGGGTTGGCAGACCCAGTACTTC. Translation gives CASSQALAGWQTQYF.

The chain combines TRBV5-4 with TRBJ2-5; 7 nucleotides match TRBD2. This CDR3 has 14 amino acids. V shed 5 bases and J 5 bases; nucleotides not matched to a gene: 9. The V gene's germline CDR1 is SGHNT and CDR2 YYREEE (reference sequence). The CDR3: CASSSSGVGETQYF. In nucleotides, the CDR3 is TGTGCCAGCAGTTCCAGCGGGGTAGGGGAGACCCAGTACTTC.

As concerns this clone: Different DNA sequences within this sample yield the same CDR3. CDR3 in DNA: TGTGCCAGCAGTGAAGGTTCGGCAACCTACGAGCAGTACTTC. Translation: CASSEGSATYEQYF. This chain uses TRBV25-1 with TRBJ2-7; D is undetermined. The germline V gene encodes CDR1 MGHDK and CDR2 SYGVNS. The V and J ends lost 2 bases and 2 bases respectively, with 10 bases between them. CDR3 length equals 14 residues.